The T cell receptor beta chain under discussion was sequenced for a study of blood T cell repertoires in COVID-19. Study in general: The United States, Italy and Spain supplied acute and convalescent COVID-19 samples. T cells, B-cell-depleted T cells, or PBMCs provided the cDNA or gDNA that served as material.

In the original workflow: Estimates of nucleated cell counts were drawn from the amplification of reference gene primers. Assay used: immunoSEQ multiplex PCR; TCRdb lists only in-frame clones, some missing. The V and J calls and the clone size are those of that table, but D and trimming were determined from the DNA. The data hold about 220,000 clones, with around 88% observed a single time. The CDR3 runs 14 residues. Germline-derived CDR1 and CDR2 are SGHTA and FQGNSA. The V end was cut by 6 bases, the J end by 7 bases, with 13 bases between. The genes are TRBV7-2 and TRBJ1-6; D perhaps matches TRBD1 (6 bases). Sequenced: peripheral blood. The TCR sequence derives from a woman in her twenties or thirties who had recovered from COVID-19. The CDR3 sequence: CASRRDTTNSPLHF. CDR3 nucleotides: TGTGCCAGCAGGAGGGACACTACCAATTCACCCCTCCACTTT.